This T cell receptor (beta chain) was documented in a study of T-cell memory formation after mild COVID-19. CDR3 length equals 17 residues. The germline V gene has CDR1 MGHRA and CDR2 YSYEKL. V trimming: 4 bases; J trimming: 2 bases; junction bases outside the gene matches: 10. TCRdb called the 5' RACE reads again in MiXCR, with one record for every CDR3 protein. The table includes approximately 560,000 distinct CDR3 sequences, 17% detected once. V usage is TRBV4-1 and J usage is TRBJ2-7; 11 bases line up with TRBD2. The clonotype comes from an adult woman who had mild COVID-19 (a few samples of this study predate the infection). Cell type and time point are not known. Sequencing was done on a sample of PBMCs or a T cell subset sorted from them (not recorded which). The CDR3 spells CASSPLASGGSPYEQYF. CDR3 DNA: TGCGCCAGCAGCCCCCTGGCTAGCGGGGGGTCCCCCTACGAGCAGTACTTC.